This T cell receptor (beta chain) originates from a study of blood T cell repertoires in COVID-19. Study in general: Both acute and convalescent COVID-19 samples were obtained from the United States, Italy and Spain.

Profiled with immunoSEQ multiplex PCR; TCRdb holds only in-frame clones, not every one. Of under 150,000 clones listed, approximately 79% are singletons. Germline V gene sequence: CDR1 SGHRS, CDR2 YFSETQ. The CDR3 extends over 16 amino acids. V was trimmed by 0 bases and J by 5 bases, leaving 17 bases between them. The source of this sequence is a man between 45 and 60 years old with active or convalescent COVID-19. The J gene is TRBJ1-2, the V gene TRBV5-1; D gene unclear. Material: peripheral blood. DNA for the CDR3: TGCGCCAGCAGCTTGGTGCCATCGACAACTGTGTATGGCTACACCTTC. It yields the protein CASSLVPSTTVYGYTF.